This is a list of T cell receptor beta chains from one sample in a study of early T cells in non-severe SARS-CoV-2 infection. MiXCR, run by TCRdb on the 5' RACE reads, gives a single entry per CDR3 protein. The sample lists around 59,000 distinct CDR3 sequences; around 10% were seen once. Sequenced sample: whole blood. The receptor source for this set is an adult who was a healthcare worker with PCR-confirmed SARS-CoV-2 infection or an uninfected control (not recorded which). Each CDR3 is given with its conserved first and last residue. The D gene is left open where the match is weak. Clone size is stated in some rows and not others, as once, few, many or a class when expanded.

TRBV24-1	.	TRBJ2-1	few	TGTGCCACCAGTGCCCATCTGAGAAACAATGAGCAGTTCTTC	CATSAHLRNNEQFF
TRBV20-1	TRBD2	TRBJ2-3	many	TGCAGTGCCGGAGCCGGGACTAGCGGGCCCCGAACCAGCACAGATACGCAGTATTTT	CSAGAGTSGPRTSTDTQYF
TRBV28	TRBD2	TRBJ2-1	few	TGTGCCAGCAGTTTATTTGGGACTAGCGGGAGGCCTCGTCTGTTCTTC	CASSLFGTSGRPRLFF
TRBV13	.	TRBJ2-1	few	TGTGCCAGCAGCCGGGGGAGCTCCTACAATGAGCAGTTCTTC	CASSRGSSYNEQFF
TRBV28	TRBD1	TRBJ1-1	.	TGTGCCAGCAGAACGGCAGGGACAGGGGTAACGCGGGCTTTCTTT	CASRTAGTGVTRAFF
TRBV7-9	TRBD1	TRBJ1-4	many	TGTGCCAGCAGCCGACAGGGTCCTAATGAAAAACTGTTTTTT	CASSRQGPNEKLFF
TRBV15	.	TRBJ1-1	many	TGTGCCACCAGCATTGTTAGTAATCCTGAAGCTTTCTTT	CATSIVSNPEAFF
TRBV18	TRBD2	TRBJ2-1	many	TGTACCAGCTCACCACCGGGGGGATCCGCTGAGCAGTTCTTC	CTSSPPGGSAEQFF
TRBV7-3	.	TRBJ2-3	.	TGTGCCAGCAGCCCCCTTTCGAGCACAGATACGCAGTATTTT	CASSPLSSTDTQYF
TRBV6-2/TRBV6-3	.	TRBJ1-1	many	TGTGCCAGCAGTTACTCTTCACGACAGAACACTGAAGCTTTCTTT	CASSYSSRQNTEAFF
TRBV6-6	TRBD2	TRBJ2-2	many	TGTGCCAGCAGTTACGATACTAGCGGGAGGGCCCCCGGGGAGCTGTTTTTT	CASSYDTSGRAPGELFF
TRBV24-1	.	TRBJ1-1	.	TGTGCCACCAGTGATGGTCATAGGAACACTGAAGCTTTCTTT	CATSDGHRNTEAFF
TRBV20-1	.	TRBJ2-3	many	TGCAGTGCAAGCCCGGAAATCGGCACAGATACGCAGTATTTT	CSASPEIGTDTQYF
TRBV28	.	TRBJ1-1	few	TGTGCCACCCAGGCAGCCAGGAACACTGAAGCTTTCTTT	CATQAARNTEAFF
TRBV5-1	TRBD2	TRBJ2-1	.	TGCGCCAGCAGCTTGGAACGACTAGCGGGACACAATGAGCAGTTCTTC	CASSLERLAGHNEQFF
TRBV19	.	TRBJ2-5	many	TGTGCCAGTACGAGGAGCCCGACCTCTGAGACCCAGTACTTC	CASTRSPTSETQYF
TRBV9	.	TRBJ2-7	.	TGTGCCAGCAGCGTAGGAGTGTCGGGGGATCACGAGCAGTACTTC	CASSVGVSGDHEQYF
TRBV13	.	TRBJ1-2	few	TGTGCCAGCAGCTTAGAGGGGCGGCTGGCTAACTATGGCTACACCTTC	CASSLEGRLANYGYTF
TRBV29-1	TRBD1	TRBJ1-1	.	TGCAGCGTTCCGGGACAGGGTAGGACTGAAGCTTTCTTT	CSVPGQGRTEAFF
TRBV28	.	TRBJ2-6	many	TGTGCCAGCAGTTTTGGGGATTTGACTGGGGCCAACGTCCTGACTTTC	CASSFGDLTGANVLTF
TRBV2	.	TRBJ2-7	many	TGTGCCAGCAGTATCCAGAGCTACGAGCAGTACTTC	CASSIQSYEQYF
TRBV28	.	TRBJ2-6	few	TGTGCCAGCAGTTTTACAGGGCCTGGGGCCAACGTCCTGACTTTC	CASSFTGPGANVLTF
TRBV6-2/TRBV6-3	.	TRBJ2-6	.	TGTGCCAGCAGTTCCGCCGGGAAGAGCTCTGGGGCCAACGTCCTGACTTTC	CASSSAGKSSGANVLTF
TRBV3-1	.	TRBJ2-1	many	TGTGCCAGCAGCCAAGCCGGGGTCTTCAATGAGCAGTTCTTC	CASSQAGVFNEQFF
TRBV25-1	TRBD2	TRBJ2-3	few	TGTGCCAGCAGGGCGCCTAGCGGGAGTGATTCAGATACGCAGTATTTT	CASRAPSGSDSDTQYF
TRBV5-5	.	TRBJ2-6	few	TGTGCCAGCGAGGCGCGGGACACAGACTCTGGGGCCAACGTCCTGACTTTC	CASEARDTDSGANVLTF
TRBV7-9	.	TRBJ2-2	many	TGTGCCAGCAGCTGGTCGAACACCGGGGAGCTGTTTTTT	CASSWSNTGELFF
TRBV4-3	TRBD2	TRBJ2-3	.	TGCGCCAGCAACCAAGATCCCGAAGCGGGAGGTTCTGAGTATACGCAGTATTTT	CASNQDPEAGGSEYTQYF
TRBV6-6	TRBD1	TRBJ2-3	.	TGTGCCAGTCGGGGACAGGGGGCAGATACGCAGTATTTT	CASRGQGADTQYF
TRBV4-3	.	TRBJ2-1	few	TGCGCCAGCAGCCAAGGGGGTTGGGACTTCACCTACAATGAGCAGTTCTTC	CASSQGGWDFTYNEQFF
TRBV5-6	TRBD1	TRBJ2-7	few	TGTGCCAGCAGCTCGCCCCCGGGACAGCGCCCCTACGAGCAGTACTTC	CASSSPPGQRPYEQYF